The present T cell receptor beta chain was sequenced within a study of response to subunit inactivated influenza vaccine. TCRdb redid the calling of the RT-PCR reads with MiXCR, one entry per CDR3 protein. The repertoire includes about 170,000 distinct CDR3 sequences, roughly 12% of them detected once, and over 25% sits in the top ten. The CDR3 has 16 residues. V gave up 0 bases and J gave up 1 base, with 13 bases separating them. The germline V gene has CDR1 SGHRS and CDR2 YFSETQ. These data also formed part of another study, on T cells expressing NK-cell markers. That study adds: UMI-tagged 5'RACE template switching yielded the TCR beta cDNA.

This sequence joins TRBV5-1 and TRBJ1-1, with D tentatively TRBD1 (5 bases). The specimen was CD8+ T cells sorted from PBMCs, collected about 13 days after vaccination. The clonotype originates from a man over 45 who received an inactivated influenza vaccine. In DNA, the CDR3 is TGCGCCAGCAGCTTGGGCCTCGGGCAGGGGAACACTGAAGCTTTCTTT. This translates into CASSLGLGQGNTEAFF.